This T cell receptor beta chain is from a study of molecular identifiers for immune sequencing clone quantification (dated by TCRdb to about 2018). General notes on the study: For a replicate experiment, RNA from around 20,000 or 100,000 naive CD8 T cells was divided into five aliquots, and four of the five aliquots were sequenced. The study was a methods study using CD8 T cells to benchmark molecular-identifier clustering-based TCR repertoire sequencing (MIDCIRS) and TCR RNA copy counting.

Libraries of naive CD8 T cells were built from anywhere between about 17,000 and 1,000,000 sorted cells, with 10%, 30% or 50% of the purified RNA used. On a BD FACSAria II, naive CD8 T cells were FACS-sorted as CD8+CD4-CCR7+CD45RA+ and collected into RLT Plus buffer. To test detection sensitivity, Jurkat RNA equal to ten TCR copies was added to samples of roughly 19,000-1,100,000 naive CD8 T cells. Enrichment of CD8 T cells was done with RosetteSep CD8+ T Cell Enrichment Cocktail plus Ficoll-Paque, and ACK red cell lysis came afterward. The library was prepared using PCR. TCRdb shows the sequencer as NextSeq 500. Bulk TCR libraries were prepared as previously described, using TCR primers listed in Table S5. The Qiagen AllPrep DNA/RNA kit was used to purify total RNA. Before analysis, reads from multiple sequencing runs of one library were combined. In the authors' own workflow: Reads were retained only if an exact TCR constant sequence was present, and the retained reads were trimmed to 150 nt and grouped according to their 12-nt molecular barcodes. Reads within each barcode group were sub-clustered using a 15% Levenshtein threshold, and quality-weighted consensus sequences were constructed for each RNA molecule. Non-functional sequences were excluded, and lower-count sequences lying one edit away from another sequence were also excluded. Barcode sub-clusters with fewer than 20% of the maximum read count were removed, based on fitting two negative binomial distributions. TCRdb trimmed the raw reads at Q25, called clones with MiXCR and kept productive beta chains. Each entry merges the rows of one CDR3 protein and shows their most common DNA and genes. The V and J calls shown here were made by TCRdb, not taken from the authors' results. The sample records some 100,000 distinct CDR3 sequences, 35% to 40% of which are singletons. In total, the top ten clones hold around 4.2% of the sample.

This clonotype was picked up a small number of times. Its antigen is still unknown. No per-base quality is available; no much larger clone lies one base away. Results and caveats for the whole study, not just this receptor: In CMV-specific effector cells, over 99% of molecules were held by clones above 20 RNA copies, whereas under 1% of molecules were held by such clones in naive cells. When barcode sub-clustering was not used, chimeric consensus sequences inflated TCR diversity, with chimeras reaching as high as 47%. Naive libraries contained spiked-in Jurkat TCR RNA (approximately ten copies' worth), which is not part of the donor repertoire. Spiked-in Jurkat TCR RNA equivalent to a single cell was reported to be detectable even among 980,000 or so naive CD8 T cells. Highly expanded clone sizes could be underestimated if identical TCR molecules share a barcode. Modeling gave about 3 recovered TCR RNA copies per cell versus 8 to 10 by digital PCR, implying approximately 30% capture efficiency.

Measured from the cysteine to the phenylalanine, the CDR3 is 14 residues long. The retained sequence is limited to the CDR3, 42 bases, with the frame set at the first base. The germline ends are 9 bases apart after V is trimmed by 1 base and J by 4 bases. CDR1 SGHDT and CDR2 YYEEEE were looked up in the germline V gene. The sample consisted of naive CD8+ T cells from blood, with Jurkat cell RNA spiked in. The cell subset or site label of this sample denotes: FACS-sorted CD8+CD4-CCR7+CD45RA+ naive T cells. The clonotype originates from a human donor in good health. Some libraries in this study had Jurkat cell RNA spiked in. The sequence links TRBV5-6 to TRBJ1-5; TRBD1 is a weak D gene call, 5 bases matching. The nucleotide sequence reads as follows: TGTGCCAGCAGCTTGTTTAAGGGGAATCAGCCCCAGCATTTT. Its protein is CASSLFKGNQPQHF.